This is a list of T cell receptor beta chains from one sample in a study of CD8+ T cells in alopecia areata. The data were produced by immunoSEQ multiplex PCR, yet TCRdb's version contains in-frame clones alone and is incomplete. The data hold approximately 280,000 clones, with 58% observed a single time. The sample here was CD4+ T cells sorted from blood, taken at week 24, from a patient treated with tofacitinib. These receptor sequences come from a human donor with alopecia areata. The CDR3 runs from the conserved cysteine through the conserved F or W. The D gene is left open where the match is weak. Clone size appears in some rows only: once, few, many, or a class for an expanded clone.

CSVGSPEAFF	TGCAGCGTGGGGTCTCCTGAAGCTTTCTTT	TRBV29-1	10	TRBJ1-1	-	-
CASSPGGTLTYEQYF	TGCGCCAGCAGCCCGGGGGGGACTTTGACCTACGAGCAGTACTTC	TRBV4-1	15	TRBJ2-7	TRBD2	-
CASSSLREQFF	TGTGCCAGCAGCTCCCTAAGAGAGCAGTTCTTC	TRBV7-2	11	TRBJ2-1	-	-
CAVGSGTDTQYF	TGTGCCGTGGGATCTGGTACAGATACGCAGTATTTT	TRBV6-5	12	TRBJ2-3	-	-
CSARGLFDGEQFF	TGCAGCGCCCGAGGATTATTTGACGGTGAGCAGTTCTTC	TRBV29-1	13	TRBJ2-1	-	few
CAWSEGRNSPLHF	TGTGCCTGGAGTGAGGGTCGAAATTCACCCCTCCACTTT	TRBV30	13	TRBJ1-6	-	-
CASSSDLATLTDTQYF	TGCGCCAGCAGCTCGGACCTAGCGACCCTCACAGATACGCAGTATTTT	TRBV5-1	16	TRBJ2-3	-	-
CASEKNTGELFF	TGTGCCAGCGAGAAGAACACCGGGGAGCTGTTTTTT	TRBV6-5	12	TRBJ2-2	-	-
CASARSGANTEAFF	TGTGCCAGCGCCCGATCGGGGGCAAACACTGAAGCTTTCTTT	TRBV27	14	TRBJ1-1	-	-
CASRPGRLYYEQYF	TGTGCCAGCAGGCCCGGACGGCTGTACTACGAGCAGTACTTC	TRBV28	14	TRBJ2-7	-	-
CASSPRTGGGNTIYF	TGCGCCAGCAGCCCGCGGACAGGGGGCGGAAACACCATATATTTT	TRBV5-1	15	TRBJ1-3	TRBD1	-
CASSPQGRGQETQYF	TGTGCCAGCAGCCCCCAGGGGAGGGGACAAGAGACCCAGTACTTC	TRBV7-9	15	TRBJ2-5	-	-
CASSPRQGYNEQFF	TGTGCCAGCTCACCACGGCAGGGCTACAATGAGCAGTTCTTC	TRBV18	14	TRBJ2-1	-	few
CSGPTDYYGYTF	TGCAGCGGGCCGACAGATTACTATGGCTACACCTTC	TRBV29-1	12	TRBJ1-2	-	-
CASSPRTSGNTQYF	TGTGCCAGCAGCCCAAGGACTAGCGGAAATACGCAGTATTTT	TRBV9	14	TRBJ2-3	TRBD2	once
CASSFQASYRAGTEAFF	TGCGCCAGCAGCTTTCAAGCATCATACCGGGCGGGGACTGAAGCTTTCTTT	TRBV5-1	17	TRBJ1-1	-	-
CASSRFRADTQYF	TGCGCCAGCAGCCGGTTCAGAGCAGATACGCAGTATTTT	TRBV4-1	13	TRBJ2-3	-	-
CASRRGQGSYEQYF	TGTGCCAGCAGACGCGGACAGGGGTCCTACGAGCAGTACTTC	TRBV6-5	14	TRBJ2-7	TRBD1	-
CASSPTVQPQETQYF	TGTGCCAGCTCACCAACCGTACAGCCTCAAGAGACCCAGTACTTC	TRBV18	15	TRBJ2-5	-	once
CASSLVPRAASGANVLTF	TGTGCCAGCAGTTTAGTCCCTCGGGCGGCCTCTGGGGCCAACGTCCTGACTTTC	TRBV28	18	TRBJ2-6	-	-
CASRGQVNTGELFF	TGTGCCAGCAGGGGACAGGTGAACACCGGGGAGCTGTTTTTT	TRBV6-5	14	TRBJ2-2	TRBD1	few
CASSQTPGELFF	TGTGCCAGTAGTCAGACTCCCGGGGAGCTGTTTTTT	TRBV19	12	TRBJ2-2	-	few
CASSYRVAYGYTF	TGTGCCAGCAGTTACAGGGTAGCCTATGGCTACACCTTC	TRBV6-5	13	TRBJ1-2	-	-
CASSLSPGRNSPLHF	TGTGCCAGCAGCCTTTCCCCAGGGAGGAATTCACCCCTCCACTTT	TRBV11-2	15	TRBJ1-6	-	-